The T cell receptor beta chain under discussion was sequenced for a study of blood T cells in healthy people across ages (dated by TCRdb to between 2014 and 2016). Context from the whole study: In model experiments, roughly one uniquely barcoded TCR beta cDNA molecule per two T cells was captured by template switching. The donors were divided into four age groups: young (average about 16 years), middle-aged (almost 40), aged (under 70) and long-lived (about 84). Using the same blood draw, the study looked at two additional independent replicas of 1 million unique cDNA reads for two donors, one aged 18 to 29 and the other aged 80 or older. The study measured age-related changes in TCR beta repertoire diversity using deep sequencing normalized with unique cDNA molecular identifiers. Overall study outcomes, separate from this receptor: There was a strong correlation between observed TCR beta diversity and the percentage of naive T cells measured by flow cytometry. Compared with the aged group, the long-lived group had more naive CD4+ T cells, fewer expanded clones and increased TCR diversity, suggesting age selection. Estimates of total diversity based on one million sequenced T cells were regarded as lower bounds and as underestimates. Because donor CMV infection status was unknown, age-related changes in expanded clonotypes were potentially confounded. Conclusive comparison of naive and antigen-experienced compartments was prevented by the profiling of bulk unsorted PBMCs. As age increased, observed TCR beta diversity per million T cells dropped in a roughly linear way, and a significant reduction was already evident by age about 40.

As concerns this clonotype: The antigen it recognizes is unknown. Within one base of it there is no much larger clone, and no base qualities were kept.

Systemically healthy Caucasian individuals from Russia, around 39 in total and aged roughly 6 to 100 years, were included as donors. Each donor gave ten milliliters of peripheral blood, drawn into EDTA-treated Vacutainer tubes. PBMCs were isolated by Ficoll-Paque density-gradient centrifugation, with at least 6 million obtained per sample. Trizol reagent was used to extract total RNA from PBMCs, with at least 6 micrograms per sample. For every donor, an aliquot of PBMCs went through flow cytometry to measure the percentages of naive CD45RAhigh/CD27high T cells. After removal of 8 bases from V and 1 base from J, the junction retains 7 bases not matched to a gene. There are 14 amino acids in the CDR3, from cysteine to phenylalanine inclusive. The read is trimmed to its CDR3 DNA, 42 bases read in frame from base 1. The library relied on 5' RACE. The sequencer was an Illumina HiSeq 2500. A second PCR of about 6 to 12 cycles was run with a J-beta primer mix and a sample-barcoded 5' primer. A unique molecular identifier was introduced onto each TCR beta cDNA molecule by a template-switch 5' adaptor carrying 12 random nucleotides. At least 2.5 million CDR3-containing paired-end reads were obtained from each sample. First-strand cDNA synthesis was performed from all RNA using the Mint cDNA synthesis kit, with priming by a TRBC-specific oligonucleotide. After uracil-DNA glycosylase treatment, a first 18-cycle PCR used universal primers M1SS and BC2_uni_R on all cDNA. On the authors' methods: Normalization of each sample was performed by random selection of 1 million high-quality reads, each carrying a distinct molecular identifier. Instead of being binned into consensus sequences, reads that shared molecular identifiers were thrown out. MiTCR, set to a Q25 quality threshold and the strictest error-elimination algorithm, was used for CDR3 identification, clonotype clustering and error correction. A nonparametric unseen species model using Euler transformation provided a lower-bound estimate of total TCR beta diversity. TCRdb itself trimmed the public reads at Q25 with fastp, ran MiXCR and retained productive beta chains. Each entry merges the rows of one CDR3 protein and shows their most common DNA and genes. These V and J calls derive from TCRdb rather than the authors' analysis. Here the sample has 600,000 to 1,000,000 distinct CDR3 sequences; roughly 25% occur a single time. The ten largest clones add up to around 3.6% of the sample.

The sample was also linked to a second study, of T cells of mothers and their children. From the second report: The donors were nine systemically healthy Caucasian individuals, made up of three mothers and their six children. cDNA synthesis used all of the extracted RNA, with roughly 1.5 ug of RNA in each 15 ul reaction. In the second PCR, the M1S primer added sample barcodes and 2-4 random nucleotides. Over 8.5 million TCR beta CDR3 reads came from each mother, compared with 2.5 million to 3.5 million reads from each child. TCR recombination output is similarly shaped by thymic selection in related and unrelated pairs, with a minor effect exerted by inherited differences. Related mother-child pairs always showed normalized repertoire overlap that was slightly higher than in unrelated mother-child pairs, though the difference was never significant. No persistent microchimeric T cell clones were found, with a detection sensitivity of approximately 100 clones per million clonotypes. In the study, deep NGS was used to compare the TCR beta repertoires of mothers and children, and features distinguishing related mother-child pairs from unrelated individuals were sought. On average, the children were around 11 +/- 4 years old, while the mothers were roughly 40 +/- 4 years old. After adapter ligation with NEBNext reagents, the libraries were sequenced on Illumina HiSeq 2000 with 100+100 nt paired-end reads. To prevent cross-contamination, the mother and child libraries were prepared a month apart and were sequenced in separate runs. Between about 500,000 and 2,100,000 distinct TCR beta clonotypes were identified per donor. Naive TCR beta clonotypes were estimated from low-frequency clonotypes matched to each donor's FACS-determined naive share, without sorting.

The clonotype was recovered from a boy younger than 18 in good health. Recombination connected TRBV12-3 or TRBV12-4 to TRBJ2-5, and 7 junction bases match TRBD1. The material sequenced was blood. The sequenced DNA: TGTGCCAGCGGTAGACAGGGAACCCAAGAGACCCAGTACTTC. This encodes CASGRQGTQETQYF.